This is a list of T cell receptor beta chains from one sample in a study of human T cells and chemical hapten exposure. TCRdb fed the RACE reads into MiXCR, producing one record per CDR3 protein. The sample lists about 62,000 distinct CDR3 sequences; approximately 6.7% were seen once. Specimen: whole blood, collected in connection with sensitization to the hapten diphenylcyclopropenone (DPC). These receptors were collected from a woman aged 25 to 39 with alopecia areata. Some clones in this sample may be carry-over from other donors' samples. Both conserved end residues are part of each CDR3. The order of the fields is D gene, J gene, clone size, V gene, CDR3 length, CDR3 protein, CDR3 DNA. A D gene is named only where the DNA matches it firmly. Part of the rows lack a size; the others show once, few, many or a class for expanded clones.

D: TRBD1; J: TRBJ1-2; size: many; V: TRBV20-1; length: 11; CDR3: CSGGQGNGYTF; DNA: TGCAGTGGGGGACAGGGAAACGGCTACACCTTC
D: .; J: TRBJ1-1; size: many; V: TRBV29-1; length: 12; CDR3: CSVEPGNTEAFF; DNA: TGCAGCGTTGAACCGGGGAACACTGAAGCTTTCTTT
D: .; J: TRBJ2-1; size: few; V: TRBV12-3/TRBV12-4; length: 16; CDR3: CASSSPRPSWVDEQFF; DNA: TGTGCCAGCAGTTCCCCGCGGCCTAGCTGGGTCGATGAGCAGTTCTTC
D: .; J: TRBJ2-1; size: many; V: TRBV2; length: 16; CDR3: CASSAPFSVSGNEQFF; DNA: TGTGCCAGCAGTGCTCCGTTCTCGGTTTCGGGGAATGAGCAGTTCTTC
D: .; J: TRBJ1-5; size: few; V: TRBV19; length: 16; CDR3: CASRNPGLGSNQPQHF; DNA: TGTGCCAGTAGAAACCCAGGGCTCGGAAGCAATCAGCCCCAGCATTTT
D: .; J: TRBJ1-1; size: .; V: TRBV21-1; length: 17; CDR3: CASSKESQQLPNTEAFF; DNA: TGTGCCAGCAGCAAAGAGTCCCAACAGCTACCGAACACTGAAGCTTTCTTT
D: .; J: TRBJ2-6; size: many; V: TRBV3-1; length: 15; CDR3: CASRNRVSGANVLTF; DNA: TGTGCCAGCAGAAACAGGGTCTCTGGGGCCAACGTCCTGACTTTC
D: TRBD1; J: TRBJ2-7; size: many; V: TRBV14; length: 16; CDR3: CASSLFGGQGTYEQYF; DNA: TGTGCCAGCAGCCTTTTTGGGGGACAGGGGACCTACGAGCAGTACTTC
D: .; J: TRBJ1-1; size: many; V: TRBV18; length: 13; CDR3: CASSPQVNTEAFF; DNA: TGTGCCAGCTCACCCCAAGTGAACACTGAAGCTTTCTTT
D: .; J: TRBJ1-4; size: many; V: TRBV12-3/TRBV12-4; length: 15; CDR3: CASSPGVGTNEKLFF; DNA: TGTGCCAGCAGCCCGGGGGTCGGGACTAATGAAAAACTGTTTTTT
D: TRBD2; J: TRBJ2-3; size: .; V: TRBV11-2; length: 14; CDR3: CASSPLTSLYTQYF; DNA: TGTGCCAGCAGCCCCTTGACTAGCTTGTATACGCAGTATTTT
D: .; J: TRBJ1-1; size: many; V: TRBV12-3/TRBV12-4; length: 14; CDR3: CASSLAQKGEGAFF; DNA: TGTGCCAGCAGTTTAGCCCAGAAGGGGGAAGGAGCTTTCTTT
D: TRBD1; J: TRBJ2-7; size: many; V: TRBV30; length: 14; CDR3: CAWSPGQGMNEQYF; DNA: TGTGCCTGGAGCCCGGGACAGGGTATGAACGAGCAGTACTTC
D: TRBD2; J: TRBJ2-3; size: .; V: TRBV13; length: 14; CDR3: CASSEGTSSDTQYF; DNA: TGTGCCAGCAGCGAAGGGACTAGCAGTGATACGCAGTATTTT
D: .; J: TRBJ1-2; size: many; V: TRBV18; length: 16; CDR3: CASSQIRTETNYGYTF; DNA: TGTGCCAGCTCACAAATCCGGACAGAAACAAACTATGGCTACACCTTC
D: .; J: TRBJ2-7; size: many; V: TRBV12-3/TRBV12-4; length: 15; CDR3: CASSFSGDPGDEQYF; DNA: TGTGCCAGCAGTTTTTCGGGGGACCCAGGTGACGAGCAGTACTTC
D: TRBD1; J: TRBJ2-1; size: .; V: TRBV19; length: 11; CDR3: CASSRQGVEFF; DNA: TGTGCCAGTAGTAGACAGGGGGTTGAGTTCTTC
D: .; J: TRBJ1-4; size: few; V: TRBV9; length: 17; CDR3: CASSSSRTGTPNEKLFF; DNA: TGTGCCAGCAGCTCTTCCCGAACCGGGACACCGAATGAAAAACTGTTTTTT
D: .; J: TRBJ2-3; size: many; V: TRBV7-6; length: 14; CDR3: CASSLWAASNTQYF; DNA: TGTGCCAGCAGCTTGTGGGCGGCTTCCAATACGCAGTATTTT
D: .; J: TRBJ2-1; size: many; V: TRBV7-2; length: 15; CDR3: CASSLAISSPNEQFF; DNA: TGTGCCAGCAGCTTAGCGATATCTTCCCCCAATGAGCAGTTCTTC
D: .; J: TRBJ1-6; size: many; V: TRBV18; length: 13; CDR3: CASSPRADSPLHF; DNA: TGTGCCAGCTCACCACGTGCGGATTCACCCCTCCACTTT
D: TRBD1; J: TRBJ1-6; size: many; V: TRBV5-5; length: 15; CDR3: CASSNTGEAYSPLHF; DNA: TGTGCCAGCAGTAATACAGGGGAGGCCTATTCACCCCTCCACTTT
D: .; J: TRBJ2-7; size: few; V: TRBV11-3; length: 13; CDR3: CASSLSGTYEQYF; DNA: TGTGCCAGCAGCTTGTCGGGTACCTACGAGCAGTACTTC
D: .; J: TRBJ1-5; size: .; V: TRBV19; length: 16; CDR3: CASSGPGKRSNQPQHF; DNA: TGTGCCAGTAGTGGTCCGGGCAAAAGAAGCAATCAGCCCCAGCATTTT
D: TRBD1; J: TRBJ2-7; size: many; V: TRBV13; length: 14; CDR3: CASSDQQGFYEQYF; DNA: TGTGCCAGCAGCGACCAACAGGGGTTCTACGAGCAGTACTTC
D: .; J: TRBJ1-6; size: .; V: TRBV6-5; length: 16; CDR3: CASSYRAQSVVSPLHF; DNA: TGTGCCAGCAGTTACCGGGCGCAATCCGTTGTTTCACCCCTCCACTTT
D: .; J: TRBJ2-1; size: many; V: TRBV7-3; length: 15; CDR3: CASSLTPGNYNEQFF; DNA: TGTGCCAGCAGCTTAACTCCAGGCAATTACAATGAGCAGTTCTTC
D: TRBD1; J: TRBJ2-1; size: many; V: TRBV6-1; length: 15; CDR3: CASRGTGGDYNEQFF; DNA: TGTGCCAGCAGGGGGACAGGGGGCGACTACAATGAGCAGTTCTTC
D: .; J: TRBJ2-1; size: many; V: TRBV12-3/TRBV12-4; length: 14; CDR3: CASSLQGKGGEQFF; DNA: TGTGCCAGCAGTTTACAGGGGAAGGGAGGTGAGCAGTTCTTC
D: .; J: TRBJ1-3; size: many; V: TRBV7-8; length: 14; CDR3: CASSKTVSGNTIYF; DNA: TGTGCCAGCAGCAAGACAGTATCTGGAAACACCATATATTTT
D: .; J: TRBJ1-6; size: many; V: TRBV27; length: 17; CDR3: CASREESGPVYNSPLHF; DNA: TGTGCCAGCCGGGAGGAATCTGGCCCTGTCTATAATTCACCCCTCCACTTT
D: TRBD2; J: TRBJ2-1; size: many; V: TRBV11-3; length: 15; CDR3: CASSSGGGSRDEQFF; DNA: TGTGCCAGCAGTAGCGGGGGGGGTTCTAGAGATGAGCAGTTCTTC
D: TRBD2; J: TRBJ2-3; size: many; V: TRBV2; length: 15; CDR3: CASSGRRGGTDTQYF; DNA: TGTGCCAGCAGTGGGCGGCGGGGGGGCACAGATACGCAGTATTTT
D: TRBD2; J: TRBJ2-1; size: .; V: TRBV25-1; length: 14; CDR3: CASASGGAYNEQFF; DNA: TGTGCCAGCGCTAGCGGGGGGGCCTACAATGAGCAGTTCTTC
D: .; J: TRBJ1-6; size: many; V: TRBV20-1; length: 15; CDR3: CSARAGRSYNSPLHF; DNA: TGCAGTGCTAGGGCAGGCCGCTCCTATAATTCACCCCTCCACTTT
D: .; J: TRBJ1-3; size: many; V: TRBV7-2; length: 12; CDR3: CASSSRGNTIYF; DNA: TGTGCCAGCAGTTCTCGAGGAAACACCATATATTTT
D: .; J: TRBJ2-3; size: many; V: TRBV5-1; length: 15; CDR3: CASSPGDHGTDTQYF; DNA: TGCGCCAGCAGCCCGGGGGACCACGGCACAGATACGCAGTATTTT
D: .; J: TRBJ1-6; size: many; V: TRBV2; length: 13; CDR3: CATQRTRNSPLHF; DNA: TGTGCCACCCAAAGGACAAGGAATTCACCCCTCCACTTT
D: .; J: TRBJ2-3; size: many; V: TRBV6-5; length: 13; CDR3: CASSYSSLDTQYF; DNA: TGTGCCAGCAGTTACTCGAGCTTGGATACGCAGTATTTT
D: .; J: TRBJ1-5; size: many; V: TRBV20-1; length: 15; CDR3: CSASSDSRGNQPQHF; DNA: TGCAGTGCTAGTTCGGATTCGAGGGGCAATCAGCCCCAGCATTTT
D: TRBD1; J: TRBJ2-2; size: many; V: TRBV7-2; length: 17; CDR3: CASSPRDRAPNTGELFF; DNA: TGTGCCAGCAGCCCCCGGGACAGGGCTCCGAACACCGGGGAGCTGTTTTTT
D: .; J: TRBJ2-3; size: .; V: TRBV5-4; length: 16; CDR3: CASSLLAYPSTDTQYF; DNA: TGTGCCAGCAGCTTGCTTGCATACCCTAGCACAGATACGCAGTATTTT
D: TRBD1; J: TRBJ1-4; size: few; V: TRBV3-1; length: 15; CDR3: CASSPSDRGNEKLFF; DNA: TGTGCCAGCAGCCCGAGCGACAGGGGCAACGAAAAACTGTTTTTT
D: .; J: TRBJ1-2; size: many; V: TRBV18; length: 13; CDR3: CASSPPWGDGYTF; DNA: TGTGCCAGCTCACCACCGTGGGGGGATGGCTACACCTTC
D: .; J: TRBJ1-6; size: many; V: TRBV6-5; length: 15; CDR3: CASSPGGSYNSPLHF; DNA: TGTGCCAGCAGCCCCGGGGGGTCCTATAATTCACCCCTCCACTTT
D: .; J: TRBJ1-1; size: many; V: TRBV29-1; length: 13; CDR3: CSVARAGDTEAFF; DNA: TGCAGCGTTGCTAGGGCAGGGGACACTGAAGCTTTCTTT
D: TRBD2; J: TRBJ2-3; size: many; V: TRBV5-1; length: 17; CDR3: CASSLTSTSGATDTQYF; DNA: TGCGCCAGCAGCTTAACCTCCACTAGCGGGGCCACAGATACGCAGTATTTT
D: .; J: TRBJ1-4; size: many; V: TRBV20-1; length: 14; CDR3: CSARDLGSNEKLFF; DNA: TGCAGTGCTAGAGATTTGGGTTCCAACGAAAAACTGTTTTTT
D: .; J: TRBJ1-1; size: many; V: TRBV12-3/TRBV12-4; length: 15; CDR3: CASRQPGKGSTEAFF; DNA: TGTGCCAGCAGACAACCAGGGAAAGGAAGCACTGAAGCTTTCTTT